This TCR beta chain is from a study of T cell responses to AZD1222 COVID-19 vaccine. As regards this clone: Its antigen is currently unknown.

Study outcomes and limitations: Only after the peak T cell response were repertoires sampled. Reportedly, close to half of spike-specific TCRs are directed against unmutated variant regions.

Pooling of second doses given at about 4 or about 12 weeks was done. Using immunoSEQ multiplex PCR, the repertoire was profiled, and TCRdb retains in-frame clones only, with some absent. This sample has about 24,000 clones; 86% occur once, and the top ten carry 7.8%. This receptor was obtained from an adult who received the AZD1222 COVID-19 vaccine. The material was peripheral blood, obtained 28 days after the second AZD1222 dose.

The CDR3 reads CAWSVRGGDADTQYF. The DNA for the CDR3 is TGTGCCTGGAGTGTACGGGGAGGAGACGCAGATACGCAGTATTTT. V gene TRBV30 combines with J gene TRBJ2-3, with a tentative D call TRBD2 (6 bases). Germline V gives CDR1 GTSNPN, CDR2 SVGIG (reference sequence). The CDR3 has 15 amino acids. The V gene lost 0 bases and the J gene lost 4 bases, with 14 bases spanning the gap. Based on the CDR3 plus reference TRBV30 and TRBJ2-3, the full variable domain is SQTIHQWPATLVQPVGSPLSLECTVEGTSNPNLYWYRQAAGRGLQLLFYSVGIGQISSEVPQNLSASRPQDRQFILSSKKLLLSDSGFYLCAWSVRGGDADTQYFGPGTRLTVL.